Listed below are T cell receptor beta chains from one sample, sequenced in a study of regulatory T cells in long-lasting Graves disease. TCRdb passed the multiplex PCR reads through MiXCR, listing each CDR3 protein once. The sample lists 600,000 to 850,000 distinct CDR3 sequences, about 32% occurring once. Specimen: peripheral blood mononuclear cells (PBMCs), collected when the disease was refractory, from a patient treated with antithyroid drugs. Source of these receptors: a female donor with Graves disease. CDR3s include the opening cysteine and the closing phenylalanine or tryptophan. D genes are given only for firm matches. Part of the rows lack a size; the others show once, few, many or a class for expanded clones.

v_call	d_call	j_call	clone_size	cdr3_nt	cdr3_aa
TRBV7-2	TRBD2	TRBJ2-7	few	TGTGCCAGCAGCTTAGGTAGTAGCGGGGGACTGCGGGAGCAGTACTTC	CASSLGSSGGLREQYF
TRBV10-3	TRBD1	TRBJ1-4	few	TGTGCCATCAGCCCGACAGGGGGCCGTGAAAAACTGTTTTTT	CAISPTGGREKLFF
TRBV5-1	-	TRBJ2-3	-	TGCGCCAGCAGTGGAGGACCCAAAGCAGATACGCAGTATTTT	CASSGGPKADTQYF
TRBV11-2	-	TRBJ1-5	-	TGTGCCAGCAGCTTGGGCCGACAGGTACATCAGCCCCAGCATTTT	CASSLGRQVHQPQHF
TRBV20-1	-	TRBJ1-6	-	TGCAGTGCTAGAGTTGTAGGTCGAAATTCACCCCTCCACTTT	CSARVVGRNSPLHF
TRBV6-2/TRBV6-3	-	TRBJ1-5	-	TGTGCCAGCAGTTCCCAGTGGGGGCAGCCCCAGCATTTT	CASSSQWGQPQHF
TRBV7-2	-	TRBJ2-1	-	TGTGCCAGCAGCCTACTAGGGGTGGGAGGTGCGCATGAGCAGTTCTTC	CASSLLGVGGAHEQFF
TRBV6-1	TRBD2	TRBJ2-7	many	TGTGCCAGCAGTCAGCGGGAGAGCTACGAGCAGTACTTC	CASSQRESYEQYF
TRBV6-9	-	TRBJ1-3	-	TGTGCCAGCAGTTACTTTGGGGCCGGTAGCTCTGGAAACACCATATATTTT	CASSYFGAGSSGNTIYF
TRBV6-1	-	TRBJ2-4	-	TGTGCCAGCAGTGAATCGGACAGGAGGGGCATTCAGTACTTC	CASSESDRRGIQYF
TRBV3-1	-	TRBJ1-2	-	TGTGCCAGCAGCCACCGCACCCACCCTAACTATGGCTACACCTTC	CASSHRTHPNYGYTF
TRBV28	-	TRBJ1-2	many	TGTGCCAGCAGCGGAGAGCCCCGGACGGATGGCTACACCTTC	CASSGEPRTDGYTF
TRBV11-2	TRBD2	TRBJ2-7	-	TGTGCCAGCAGCCCCTTTGCGGGAGGGCCCTACGAGCAGTACTTC	CASSPFAGGPYEQYF
TRBV29-1	TRBD1	TRBJ1-3	-	TGCAGCGTTGTGGGACAGAACTCTGGAAACACCATATATTTT	CSVVGQNSGNTIYF
TRBV12-3/TRBV12-4	-	TRBJ2-3	few	TGTGCCAGCAGTATCCCGCGCCTTGATAGCACAGATACGCAGTATTTT	CASSIPRLDSTDTQYF
TRBV5-1	TRBD1	TRBJ1-1	-	TGCGCCAGCAGCCAACGGGACAGCATGAACACTGAAGCTTTCTTT	CASSQRDSMNTEAFF
TRBV6-1	-	TRBJ1-2	-	TGTGCCAGCAGTAACCGGGACGGTTCTGGCTACACCTTC	CASSNRDGSGYTF
TRBV3-1	-	TRBJ2-5	-	TGTGCCAGCAGCCAAGCTACTACGGGAATGGGAGAGACCCAGTACTTC	CASSQATTGMGETQYF
TRBV29-1	-	TRBJ1-4	few	TGCAGCGTTGCGATGGGACAACGTGAAAAACTGTTTTTT	CSVAMGQREKLFF
TRBV11-2	TRBD1	TRBJ1-4	many	TGTGCCAGCAGCCTAGCATGGACAGGGGTTAATGAAAAACTGTTTTTT	CASSLAWTGVNEKLFF
TRBV20-1	TRBD2	TRBJ2-7	-	TGCAGTGCGCCCGGGACTAGCGGGAGGGCCCGCTCCTACGAGCAGTACTTC	CSAPGTSGRARSYEQYF
TRBV28	TRBD1	TRBJ2-5	many	TGTGCCGGACAGGGAGGAGAGACCCAGTACTTC	CAGQGGETQYF
TRBV18	-	TRBJ2-6	-	TGTGCCAGCTCACCCGGAGAGGCAGCGGGGGCCAACGTCCTGACTTTC	CASSPGEAAGANVLTF
TRBV9	TRBD1	TRBJ1-2	few	TGTGCCAGCAGCGTTGACAGGGGGCGTCACTATGGCTACACCTTC	CASSVDRGRHYGYTF
TRBV20-1	-	TRBJ1-2	many	TGCAGTGCTAGTCAGGGCACCTATGGCTACACCTTC	CSASQGTYGYTF
TRBV20-1	-	TRBJ1-1	-	TGCAGTGCCCCGAGAACAGCGAACACTGAAGCTTTCTTT	CSAPRTANTEAFF
TRBV2	-	TRBJ1-5	-	TGTGCCAGCAGTCTCGGTGAGCCCCAGCATTTT	CASSLGEPQHF
TRBV30	-	TRBJ1-2	-	TGTGCCTGGAGTGCCACGTTATCCTATGGCTACACCTTC	CAWSATLSYGYTF
TRBV7-9	-	TRBJ1-1	-	TGTGCCAGCAGCCCAGCCGGGGGAGAAGCTTTCTTT	CASSPAGGEAFF
TRBV5-1	TRBD2	TRBJ2-5	once	TGCGCCAGCACCGGGAGGGGCTCGGAGACCCAGTACTTC	CASTGRGSETQYF
TRBV7-3	-	TRBJ1-1	many	TGTGCCAGCAGCTTACAGCAGAACACTGAAGCTTTCTTT	CASSLQQNTEAFF
TRBV5-1	TRBD2	TRBJ2-7	few	TGCGCCAGCATGATGGCGGGAGGGTACGAGCAGTACTTC	CASMMAGGYEQYF
TRBV30	-	TRBJ1-5	-	TGTGTCTGGAGTGCTGGCAACAATCAGCCCCAGCATTTT	CVWSAGNNQPQHF
TRBV3-1	-	TRBJ2-2	-	TGTGCCAGCAGCCAAGGAGGGAACACCGGGGAGCTGTTTTTT	CASSQGGNTGELFF
TRBV2	TRBD1	TRBJ1-2	many	TGTGCCAGCAGTGTGCGGACAGGGGGTAATGGCTACACCTTC	CASSVRTGGNGYTF
TRBV5-5	TRBD1	TRBJ1-6	many	TGTGCCAGCAGCCGCGAACAGGGGGCTAATTCACCCCTCCACTTT	CASSREQGANSPLHF
TRBV5-1	TRBD2	TRBJ2-7	-	TGCGCCAGCAGCCACCGGTTGAGTAGCGGGGGCTACGAGCAGTACTTC	CASSHRLSSGGYEQYF
TRBV10-3	-	TRBJ1-1	many	TGTGCCATCAGCGGGACGGGGAACACTGAAGCTTTCTTT	CAISGTGNTEAFF
TRBV25-1	-	TRBJ1-2	-	TGTGCCAGCAGTGATTCCCGGACAGAAAGCTATGGCTACACCTTC	CASSDSRTESYGYTF
TRBV3-1	TRBD1	TRBJ1-1	few	TGTGCCAGCAGCCAAGACGACAGGGGGTCAGCTTTCTTT	CASSQDDRGSAFF
TRBV9	-	TRBJ1-1	many	TGTGCCAGCAGTGTCGCCGGGGGGGGCACTGAAGCTTTCTTT	CASSVAGGGTEAFF
TRBV7-9	TRBD1	TRBJ1-2	few	TGTGCCAGCAGCTTACAGGGGGGTGTCTATGGCTACACCTTC	CASSLQGGVYGYTF
TRBV30	-	TRBJ1-2	many	TGTGCCTGGAGTGTACGTGGGGACGGCTACACCTTC	CAWSVRGDGYTF
TRBV5-1	-	TRBJ1-3	-	TGCGCCAGCAGCGGACCCGGGACGTTCAACACCATATATTTT	CASSGPGTFNTIYF
TRBV20-1	-	TRBJ2-6	-	TGCAGTGCAAACGGCCTTTCTGGGGCCAACGTCCTGACTTTC	CSANGLSGANVLTF
TRBV28	-	TRBJ1-2	many	TGTGCCAGCAGAACAGGGTCTCCTAACTATGGCTACACCTTC	CASRTGSPNYGYTF
TRBV5-1	-	TRBJ1-1	-	TGCGCCAGCAGCTTTGTTGGGTCCGAGAACACTGAAGCTTTCTTT	CASSFVGSENTEAFF
TRBV9	TRBD2	TRBJ2-5	-	TGTGCCAGCAGCGTTGAAACGGGAGGGTGGGGGACCCAGTACTTC	CASSVETGGWGTQYF
TRBV29-1	TRBD1	TRBJ1-5	-	TGCAGCGCCCTCGTAGGGGGCGGCCAGCCCCAGCATTTT	CSALVGGGQPQHF
TRBV7-3	-	TRBJ1-1	-	TGTGCCAGCAGCAATATAGGGGCAGGCGGCGCTTTCTTT	CASSNIGAGGAFF
TRBV6-1	-	TRBJ1-2	-	TGTGCCAGCAGTCGTGAATTAACAGGGTATGGCTACACCTTC	CASSRELTGYGYTF
TRBV20-1	TRBD1	TRBJ1-1	-	TGCAGTGCTAGTCCGGGACAGGGTCCGAACACTGAAGCTTTCTTT	CSASPGQGPNTEAFF
TRBV5-1	TRBD2	TRBJ2-2	few	TGCGCCAGCAGCTTGGGACTAGCGGGAGCGGGAACCGGGGAGCTGTTTTTT	CASSLGLAGAGTGELFF
TRBV11-2	TRBD2	TRBJ2-1	-	TGTGCCAGCAGCTTAGGGCAAGCGGGAGCTTATGAGCAGTTCTTC	CASSLGQAGAYEQFF
TRBV2	-	TRBJ2-2	-	TGTGCCACCTCTGCTAGACCCGGGGAGCTGTTTTTT	CATSARPGELFF
TRBV29-1	-	TRBJ1-1	-	TGCAGCGTCGAGGCGTTGAAGTCCGGGCTGAACACTGAAGCTTTCTTT	CSVEALKSGLNTEAFF
TRBV2	-	TRBJ1-5	-	TGTGCCAGCAGTGAGTTGGATCTTGTGAGGCAATCTCAGCCCCAGCATTTT	CASSELDLVRQSQPQHF
TRBV9	TRBD2	TRBJ2-2	-	TGTGCCAGCAGCTTAAGGGGGACTAGCGGGTTGAACGGGGAGCTGTTTTTT	CASSLRGTSGLNGELFF
TRBV20-1	-	TRBJ1-6	-	TGCAGTGCCCACCGGGGTATAGGGAATTCACCCCTCCACTTT	CSAHRGIGNSPLHF
TRBV11-2	-	TRBJ2-2	-	TGTGCCAGCAGTGTCAACAGTAACGCCGGGGAGCTGTTTTTT	CASSVNSNAGELFF